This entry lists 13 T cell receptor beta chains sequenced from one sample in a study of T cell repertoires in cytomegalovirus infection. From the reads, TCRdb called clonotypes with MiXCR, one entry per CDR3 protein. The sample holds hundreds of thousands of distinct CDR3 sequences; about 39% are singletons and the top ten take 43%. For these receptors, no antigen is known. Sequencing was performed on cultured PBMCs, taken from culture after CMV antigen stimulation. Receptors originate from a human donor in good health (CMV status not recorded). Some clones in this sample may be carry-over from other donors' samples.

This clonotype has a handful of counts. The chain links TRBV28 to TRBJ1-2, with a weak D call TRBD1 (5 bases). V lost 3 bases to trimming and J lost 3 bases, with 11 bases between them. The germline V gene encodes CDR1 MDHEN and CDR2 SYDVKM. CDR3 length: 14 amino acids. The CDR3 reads CASSFGDSHYGYTF. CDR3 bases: TGTGCCAGCAGTTTCGGGGACTCCCACTATGGCTACACCTTC.

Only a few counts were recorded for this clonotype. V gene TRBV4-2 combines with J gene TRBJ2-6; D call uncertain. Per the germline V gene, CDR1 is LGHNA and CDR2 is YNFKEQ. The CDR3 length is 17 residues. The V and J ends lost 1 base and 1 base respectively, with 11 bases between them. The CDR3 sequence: CASSQGVSLSGANVLTF. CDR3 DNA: TGTGCCAGCAGCCAAGGGGTTTCTTTATCTGGGGCCAACGTCCTGACTTTC.

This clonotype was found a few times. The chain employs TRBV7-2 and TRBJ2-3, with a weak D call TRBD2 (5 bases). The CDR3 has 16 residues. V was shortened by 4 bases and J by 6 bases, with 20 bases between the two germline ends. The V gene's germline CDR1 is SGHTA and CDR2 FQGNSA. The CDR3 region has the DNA TGTGCCAGCAGCTCAGAGGGCACTTCCTCCCTTGATACGCAGTATTTT. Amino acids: CASSSEGTSSLDTQYF.

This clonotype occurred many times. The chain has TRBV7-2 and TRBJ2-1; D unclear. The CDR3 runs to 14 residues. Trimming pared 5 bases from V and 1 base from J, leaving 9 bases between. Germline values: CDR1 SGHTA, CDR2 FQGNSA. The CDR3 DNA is TGTGCCAGCAGCATTAGCAAGTCCTACAATGAGCAGTTCTTC. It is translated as CASSISKSYNEQFF.

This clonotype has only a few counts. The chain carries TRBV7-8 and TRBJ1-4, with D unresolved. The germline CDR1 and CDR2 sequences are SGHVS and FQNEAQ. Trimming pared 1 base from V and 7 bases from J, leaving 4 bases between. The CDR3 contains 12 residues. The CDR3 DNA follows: TGTGCCAGCAGCTTAGTCGCTGAAAAACTGTTTTTT. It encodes CASSLVAEKLFF.

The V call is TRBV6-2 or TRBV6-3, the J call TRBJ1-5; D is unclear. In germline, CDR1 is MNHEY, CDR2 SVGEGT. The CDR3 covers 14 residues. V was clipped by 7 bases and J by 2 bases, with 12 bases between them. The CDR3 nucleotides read TGTGCCAGCAAGTCGATTTTGGGCAATCAGCCCCAGCATTTT. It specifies CASKSILGNQPQHF.

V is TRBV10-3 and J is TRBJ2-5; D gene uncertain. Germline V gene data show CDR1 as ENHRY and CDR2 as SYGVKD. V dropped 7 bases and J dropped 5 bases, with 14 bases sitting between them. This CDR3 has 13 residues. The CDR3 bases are TGTGCCATCAAAGGACCCCAAGGGGAGACCCAGTACTTC. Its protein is CAIKGPQGETQYF.

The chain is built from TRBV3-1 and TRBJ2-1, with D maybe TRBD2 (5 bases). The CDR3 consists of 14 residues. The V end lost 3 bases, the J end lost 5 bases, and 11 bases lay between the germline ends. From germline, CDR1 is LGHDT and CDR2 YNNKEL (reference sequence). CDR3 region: CASSHEGENNEQFF. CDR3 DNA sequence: TGTGCCAGCAGCCACGAGGGCGAGAACAATGAGCAGTTCTTC.

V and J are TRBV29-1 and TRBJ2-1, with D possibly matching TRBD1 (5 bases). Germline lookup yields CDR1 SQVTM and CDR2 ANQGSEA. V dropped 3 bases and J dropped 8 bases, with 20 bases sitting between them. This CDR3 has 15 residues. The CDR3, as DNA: TGCAGCGTTGAGAACGCCGGTGGGGCCTGGGATGAGCAGTTCTTC. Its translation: CSVENAGGAWDEQFF.

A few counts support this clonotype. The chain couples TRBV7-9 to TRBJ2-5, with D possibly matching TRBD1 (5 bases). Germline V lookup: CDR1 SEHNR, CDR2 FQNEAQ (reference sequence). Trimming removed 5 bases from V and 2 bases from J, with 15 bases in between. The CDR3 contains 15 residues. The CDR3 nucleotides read TGTGCCAGCAGCCAAGGGCGACAGACTCAAGAGACCCAGTACTTC. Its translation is CASSQGRQTQETQYF.

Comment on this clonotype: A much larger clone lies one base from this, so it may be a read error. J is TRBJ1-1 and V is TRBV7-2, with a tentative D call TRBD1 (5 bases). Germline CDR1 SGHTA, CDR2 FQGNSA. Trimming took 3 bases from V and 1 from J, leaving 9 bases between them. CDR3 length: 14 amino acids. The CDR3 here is CASSFYRSNTEAFF. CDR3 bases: TGTGCCAGCAGCTTTTACAGGTCGAACACTGAAGCTTTCTTT.

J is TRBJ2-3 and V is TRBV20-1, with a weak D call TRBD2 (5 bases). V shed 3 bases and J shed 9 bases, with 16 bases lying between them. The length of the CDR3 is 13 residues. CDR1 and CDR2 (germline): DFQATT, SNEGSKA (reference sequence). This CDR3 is CSASATGWRTQYF. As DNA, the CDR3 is TGCAGTGCTAGCGCCACCGGTTGGAGGACGCAGTATTTT.

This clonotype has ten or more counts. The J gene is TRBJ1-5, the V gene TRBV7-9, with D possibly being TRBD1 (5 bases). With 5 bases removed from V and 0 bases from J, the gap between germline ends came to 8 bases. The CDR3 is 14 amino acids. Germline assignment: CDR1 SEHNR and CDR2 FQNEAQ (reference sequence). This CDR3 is CASSPQGSNQPQHF. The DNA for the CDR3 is TGTGCCAGCAGCCCTCAGGGTAGCAATCAGCCCCAGCATTTT.